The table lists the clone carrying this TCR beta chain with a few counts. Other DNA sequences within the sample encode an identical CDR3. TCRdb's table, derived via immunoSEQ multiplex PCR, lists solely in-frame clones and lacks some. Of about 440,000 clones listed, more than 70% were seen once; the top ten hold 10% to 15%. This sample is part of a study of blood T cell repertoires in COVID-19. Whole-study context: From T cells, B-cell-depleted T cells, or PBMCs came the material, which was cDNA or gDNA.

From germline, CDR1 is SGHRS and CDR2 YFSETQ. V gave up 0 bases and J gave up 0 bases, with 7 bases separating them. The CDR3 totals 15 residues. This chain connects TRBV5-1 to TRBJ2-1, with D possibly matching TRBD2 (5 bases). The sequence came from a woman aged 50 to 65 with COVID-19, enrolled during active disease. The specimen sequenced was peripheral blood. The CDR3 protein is CASSLGGSSYNEQFF. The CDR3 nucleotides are TGCGCCAGCAGCTTGGGAGGGAGCTCCTACAATGAGCAGTTCTTC.